This T cell receptor beta chain was observed in a study of chemoradiotherapy in HPV16-positive cancers. Study overall: A couple of HPV16-positive patients' cells yielded candidate HPV-specific clones and common motifs. Study-level results: Better recurrence-free survival went with HPV-responsive T-cell expansion in HPV16-positive patients.

Repertoires were sampled repeatedly during chemoradiotherapy. This table comes from immunoSEQ multiplex PCR, and its TCRdb copy is limited to in-frame clones, with some not included. The sample has around 30,000 clones, over 80% seen once; the top ten hold around 20%. This clone was recorded a few times. The target antigen is unknown. In the same sample, other DNA sequences code for this CDR3. V lost 4 bases, J lost 1 base, and 5 bases lay in between. Germline CDR1 is SGHRS and CDR2 is YFSETQ. The length of the CDR3 is 12 residues. The chain employs TRBV5-1 and TRBJ1-2, with D uncertain. The sequences come from blood, collected from a patient who underwent chemoradiotherapy. The sequence derives from a human donor with HPV-associated anogenital cancer. The CDR3 loop is CASSGDNYGYTF. Written as DNA, the CDR3 is TGCGCCAGCAGCGGGGATAACTATGGCTACACCTTC.